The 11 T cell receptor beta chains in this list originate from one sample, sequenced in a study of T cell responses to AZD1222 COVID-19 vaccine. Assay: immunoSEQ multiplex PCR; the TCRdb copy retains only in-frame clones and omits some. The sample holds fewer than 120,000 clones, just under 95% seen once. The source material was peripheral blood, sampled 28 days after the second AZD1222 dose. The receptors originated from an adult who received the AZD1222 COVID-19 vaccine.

Here the CDR3 DNA reads TGTGCCAGTAGTTCCGACCCAAACAGGGACAGCCGGACGTGGTTAGACGAGCAGTACTTC. Amino acids: CASSSDPNRDSRTWLDEQYF. The J gene is TRBJ2-7, the V gene TRBV19; 7 positions match TRBD1. Germline values: CDR1 LNHDA, CDR2 SQIVND (reference sequence). There are 20 residues in the CDR3. After removal of 5 bases from V and 5 bases from J, the junction contained 27 bases not matched to a gene.

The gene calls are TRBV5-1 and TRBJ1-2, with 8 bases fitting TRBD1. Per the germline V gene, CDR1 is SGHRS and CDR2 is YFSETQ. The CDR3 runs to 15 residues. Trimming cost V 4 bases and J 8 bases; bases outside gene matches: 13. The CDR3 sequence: CASSPSTGESSGYTF. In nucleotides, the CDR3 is TGCGCCAGCAGCCCCTCGACAGGGGAATCGAGCGGCTACACCTTC.

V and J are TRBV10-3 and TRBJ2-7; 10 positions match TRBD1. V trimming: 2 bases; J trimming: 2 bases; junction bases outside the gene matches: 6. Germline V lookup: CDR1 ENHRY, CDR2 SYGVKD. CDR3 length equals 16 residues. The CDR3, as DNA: TGTGCCATCAGTGAGGTGGCCGGACAGGGGGCCTACGAGCAGTACTTC. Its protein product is CAISEVAGQGAYEQYF.

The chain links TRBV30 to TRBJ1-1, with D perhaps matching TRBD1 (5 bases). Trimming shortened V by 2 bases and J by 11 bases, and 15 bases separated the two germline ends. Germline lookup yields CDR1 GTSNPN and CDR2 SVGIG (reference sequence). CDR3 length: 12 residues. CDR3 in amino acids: CAWSFTGDGAFF. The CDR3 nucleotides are TGTGCCTGGAGTTTCACGGGGGATGGGGCTTTCTTT.

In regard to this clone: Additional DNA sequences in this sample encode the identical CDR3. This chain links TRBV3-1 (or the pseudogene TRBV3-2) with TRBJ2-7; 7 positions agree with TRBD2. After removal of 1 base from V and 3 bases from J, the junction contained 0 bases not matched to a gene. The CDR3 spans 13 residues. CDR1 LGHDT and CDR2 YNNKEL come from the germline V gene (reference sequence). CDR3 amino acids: CASSQGGGYEQYF. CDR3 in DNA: TGTGCCAGCAGCCAAGGGGGGGGCTACGAGCAGTACTTC.

The CDR3 bases are TGTGCCAGCAGCTTTATTGGGGGCGCAGAGACCCAGTACTTC. Protein: CASSFIGGAETQYF. The chain carries TRBV11-2 and TRBJ2-5, with D possibly TRBD1 on 6 matching bases. The CDR3 totals 14 residues. V was shortened by 3 bases and J by 4 bases, with 12 bases between the two germline ends. Germline V lookup: CDR1 SGHAT, CDR2 FQNNGV.

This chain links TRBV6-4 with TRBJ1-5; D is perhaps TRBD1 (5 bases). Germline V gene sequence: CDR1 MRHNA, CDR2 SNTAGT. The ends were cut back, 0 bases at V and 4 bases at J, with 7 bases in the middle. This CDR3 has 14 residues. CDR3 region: CASSDSSGNQPQHF. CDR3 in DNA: TGTGCCAGCAGTGACTCATCAGGGAATCAGCCCCAGCATTTT.

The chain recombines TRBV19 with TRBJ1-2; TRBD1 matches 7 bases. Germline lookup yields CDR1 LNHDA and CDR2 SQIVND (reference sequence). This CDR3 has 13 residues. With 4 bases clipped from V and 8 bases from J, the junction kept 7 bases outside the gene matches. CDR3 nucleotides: TGTGCCAGTAGTACGCGACAGGGAGGCGGCTACACCTTC. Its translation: CASSTRQGGGYTF.

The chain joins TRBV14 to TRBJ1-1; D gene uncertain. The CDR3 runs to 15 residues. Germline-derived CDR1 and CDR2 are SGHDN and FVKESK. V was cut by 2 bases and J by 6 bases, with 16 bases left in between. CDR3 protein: CASSQPGGGLPEAFF. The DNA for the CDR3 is TGTGCCAGCAGCCAACCTGGAGGTGGGCTCCCTGAAGCTTTCTTT.

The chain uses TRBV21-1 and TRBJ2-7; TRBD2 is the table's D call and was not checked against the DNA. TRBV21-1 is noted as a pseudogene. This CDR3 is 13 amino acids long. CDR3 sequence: CASSPLSEGRSYF. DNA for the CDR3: TGTGCCAGCAGCCCCCTGTCGGAGGGGCGGTCGTACTTC.

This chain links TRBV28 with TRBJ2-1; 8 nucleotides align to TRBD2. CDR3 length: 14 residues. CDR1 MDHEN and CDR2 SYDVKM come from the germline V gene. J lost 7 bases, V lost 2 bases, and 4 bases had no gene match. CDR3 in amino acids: CASSLRLAGNEQFF. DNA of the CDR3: TGTGCCAGCAGTTTACGGCTAGCGGGTAATGAGCAGTTCTTC.